Listed below are T cell receptor beta chains from one sample, sequenced in a study of T cells in Graves' hyperthyroidism and ophthalmopathy. Via MiXCR, TCRdb re-called the multiplex PCR reads, giving one row per CDR3 protein. This table holds 550,000 to 700,000 distinct CDR3 sequences, around 15% found once. The sequencing sample was made of blood. These receptors all come from a woman in her forties with Graves' ophthalmopathy. Each CDR3 is given with its conserved first and last residue. Fields, in order: CDR3 protein, CDR3 DNA, V gene, J gene, D gene, clone size. D genes are given only for firm matches. The size of a clone is reported for some rows only, either as once, few or many, or as a class for expanded clones.

CDR3aa: CASRLARTTGELFF
CDR3nt: TGTGCCAGCAGACTAGCCCGAACCACCGGGGAGCTGTTTTTT
v_gene: TRBV27
j_gene: TRBJ2-2
d_gene: NA
abundance: many

CDR3aa: CASSYSIERGRGSETQYF
CDR3nt: TGTGCCAGCAGTTACTCGATTGAACGGGGGCGCGGATCAGAGACCCAGTACTTC
v_gene: TRBV6-5
j_gene: TRBJ2-5
d_gene: NA
abundance: many

CDR3aa: CASSLLGTLGRNEQYF
CDR3nt: TGTGCCAGCAGTTTGCTCGGGACTCTAGGAAGGAACGAGCAGTACTTC
v_gene: TRBV28
j_gene: TRBJ2-7
d_gene: NA
abundance: many

CDR3aa: CASSYSKGGATEAFF
CDR3nt: TGTGCCAGCAGTTACTCGAAAGGGGGGGCCACTGAAGCTTTCTTT
v_gene: TRBV6-5
j_gene: TRBJ1-1
d_gene: NA
abundance: NA

CDR3aa: CASSLQGWSPLHF
CDR3nt: TGTGCCAGCAGTTTACAGGGCTGGTCACCCCTCCACTTT
v_gene: TRBV12-3/TRBV12-4
j_gene: TRBJ1-6
d_gene: NA
abundance: many

CDR3aa: CASRSASGSLRGETQYF
CDR3nt: TGTGCCAGTAGATCGGCTAGCGGGAGCCTTAGAGGGGAGACCCAGTACTTC
v_gene: TRBV19
j_gene: TRBJ2-5
d_gene: TRBD2
abundance: many

CDR3aa: CASSIDRGGITEAFF
CDR3nt: TGTGCCAGTAGTATAGACAGGGGTGGCATTACTGAAGCTTTCTTT
v_gene: TRBV19
j_gene: TRBJ1-1
d_gene: NA
abundance: many

CDR3aa: CAAGTGMEETQYF
CDR3nt: TGTGCCGCCGGTACGGGCATGGAAGAGACCCAGTACTTC
v_gene: TRBV6-1
j_gene: TRBJ2-5
d_gene: NA
abundance: few

CDR3aa: CASSLSGGALEQYF
CDR3nt: TGTGCCAGCAGTTTATCGGGCGGGGCCCTCGAGCAGTACTTC
v_gene: TRBV28
j_gene: TRBJ2-7
d_gene: NA
abundance: many

CDR3aa: CASHRGPGYF
CDR3nt: TGTGCCAGCCACCGGGGCCCGGGATACTTC
v_gene: TRBV11-2
j_gene: TRBJ2-7
d_gene: NA
abundance: many

CDR3aa: CASARDRGHEQYF
CDR3nt: TGTGCCAGCGCCAGGGACAGGGGTCACGAGCAGTACTTC
v_gene: TRBV27
j_gene: TRBJ2-7
d_gene: TRBD1
abundance: once

CDR3aa: CASTVTDSGSTDTQYF
CDR3nt: TGTGCCAGCACCGTAACTGATAGCGGGAGTACAGATACGCAGTATTTT
v_gene: TRBV9
j_gene: TRBJ2-3
d_gene: TRBD2
abundance: NA

CDR3aa: CASSYDGSSTEAFF
CDR3nt: TGTGCCAGCAGTTATGACGGGTCGAGCACTGAAGCTTTCTTT
v_gene: TRBV6-6
j_gene: TRBJ1-1
d_gene: NA
abundance: many

CDR3aa: CAWTRDFQETQYF
CDR3nt: TGTGCCTGGACACGGGACTTCCAAGAGACCCAGTACTTC
v_gene: TRBV30
j_gene: TRBJ2-5
d_gene: NA
abundance: many

CDR3aa: CASGPAGSSGANVLTF
CDR3nt: TGCGCCAGCGGACCTGCGGGGAGCTCTGGGGCCAACGTCCTGACTTTC
v_gene: TRBV5-1
j_gene: TRBJ2-6
d_gene: NA
abundance: NA

CDR3aa: CASSPQLLGRGGRTEAFF
CDR3nt: TGCGCCAGCAGCCCTCAACTGCTAGGACGCGGGGGCAGGACTGAAGCTTTCTTT
v_gene: TRBV5-1
j_gene: TRBJ1-1
d_gene: NA
abundance: many

CDR3aa: CATKGQNYEQYF
CDR3nt: TGTGCCACCAAGGGGCAGAACTACGAGCAGTACTTC
v_gene: TRBV15
j_gene: TRBJ2-7
d_gene: NA
abundance: many

CDR3aa: CASSWGVNLLNQPQHF
CDR3nt: TGTGCCAGCAGTTGGGGAGTCAACCTCCTCAATCAGCCCCAGCATTTT
v_gene: TRBV28
j_gene: TRBJ1-5
d_gene: NA
abundance: NA

CDR3aa: CASSLVAANTEAFF
CDR3nt: TGTGCCAGCAGCTTGGTGGCAGCAAACACTGAAGCTTTCTTT
v_gene: TRBV27
j_gene: TRBJ1-1
d_gene: NA
abundance: many

CDR3aa: CASIPGGRGPGDYGYTF
CDR3nt: TGTGCCAGCATTCCCGGGGGGCGGGGGCCCGGGGACTATGGCTACACCTTC
v_gene: TRBV6-1
j_gene: TRBJ1-2
d_gene: NA
abundance: few

CDR3aa: CASSIVAGSNEQYF
CDR3nt: TGTGCCAGTAGTATAGTGGCAGGGAGCAACGAGCAGTACTTC
v_gene: TRBV19
j_gene: TRBJ2-7
d_gene: NA
abundance: few

CDR3aa: CASSRTKEDGELFF
CDR3nt: TGTGCCAGCAGCCGTACGAAAGAGGACGGGGAGCTGTTTTTT
v_gene: TRBV5-5
j_gene: TRBJ2-2
d_gene: NA
abundance: many

CDR3aa: CASSFTGDFYEQYF
CDR3nt: TGCGCCAGCAGCTTTACCGGGGACTTCTACGAGCAGTACTTC
v_gene: TRBV5-1
j_gene: TRBJ2-7
d_gene: NA
abundance: many

CDR3aa: CSAQSGSTGELFF
CDR3nt: TGCAGTGCCCAGAGCGGGAGCACCGGGGAGCTGTTTTTT
v_gene: TRBV20-1
j_gene: TRBJ2-2
d_gene: TRBD2
abundance: NA

CDR3aa: CASSIDQGTSGAEQYF
CDR3nt: TGTGCCAGTAGTATAGACCAAGGGACTAGCGGGGCCGAGCAGTACTTC
v_gene: TRBV19
j_gene: TRBJ2-7
d_gene: TRBD2
abundance: NA

CDR3aa: CASSLLADRDYQPQHF
CDR3nt: TGTGCCAGCAGTTTACTAGCGGACAGGGATTATCAGCCCCAGCATTTT
v_gene: TRBV28
j_gene: TRBJ1-5
d_gene: TRBD1
abundance: many

CDR3aa: CASSPGEGTSGYQETQYF
CDR3nt: TGTGCCAGCAGTCCGGGGGAGGGGACTAGCGGGTACCAAGAGACCCAGTACTTC
v_gene: TRBV28
j_gene: TRBJ2-5
d_gene: TRBD2
abundance: NA

CDR3aa: CASSQEITGTGYEQYF
CDR3nt: TGTGCCAGCAGCCAAGAAATAACGGGGACGGGGTACGAGCAGTACTTC
v_gene: TRBV4-2
j_gene: TRBJ2-7
d_gene: NA
abundance: NA

CDR3aa: CSVLEGGSYEQYF
CDR3nt: TGCAGCGTCCTGGAGGGAGGGTCTTACGAGCAGTACTTC
v_gene: TRBV29-1
j_gene: TRBJ2-7
d_gene: TRBD2
abundance: many

CDR3aa: CSAATGGSGNTIYF
CDR3nt: TGCAGTGCCGCGACAGGCGGCTCTGGAAACACCATATATTTT
v_gene: TRBV20-1
j_gene: TRBJ1-3
d_gene: NA
abundance: many

CDR3aa: CSAGRTEAFF
CDR3nt: TGCAGTGCTGGTAGAACTGAAGCTTTCTTT
v_gene: TRBV20-1
j_gene: TRBJ1-1
d_gene: NA
abundance: many

CDR3aa: CASSYVKGTEAFF
CDR3nt: TGTGCCAGCAGTTACGTAAAAGGGACAGAAGCTTTCTTT
v_gene: TRBV6-2/TRBV6-3
j_gene: TRBJ1-1
d_gene: NA
abundance: many

CDR3aa: CSARDSGASSYNSPLHF
CDR3nt: TGCAGTGCTAGAGATTCCGGGGCAAGCTCCTATAATTCACCCCTCCACTTT
v_gene: TRBV20-1
j_gene: TRBJ1-6
d_gene: NA
abundance: many

CDR3aa: CASSVGGARGPNTEAFF
CDR3nt: TGTGCCAGCAGCGTAGGCGGGGCCAGGGGGCCCAACACTGAAGCTTTCTTT
v_gene: TRBV9
j_gene: TRBJ1-1
d_gene: TRBD1
abundance: many

CDR3aa: CSARQGLPAYEQYF
CDR3nt: TGCAGTGCTAGGCAGGGACTACCCGCCTACGAGCAGTACTTC
v_gene: TRBV20-1
j_gene: TRBJ2-7
d_gene: TRBD2
abundance: NA

CDR3aa: CSARGTSGLAKNIQYF
CDR3nt: TGCAGTGCTCGTGGGACTAGCGGGTTAGCCAAAAACATTCAGTACTTC
v_gene: TRBV20-1
j_gene: TRBJ2-4
d_gene: TRBD2
abundance: many

CDR3aa: CASSQRTSARQYF
CDR3nt: TGTGCCAGCAGCCAGAGGACTAGCGCCAGGCAGTACTTC
v_gene: TRBV3-1
j_gene: TRBJ2-7
d_gene: TRBD2
abundance: many

CDR3aa: CASSEAGYGYTF
CDR3nt: TGTGCCAGCAGTGAAGCGGGCTATGGCTACACCTTC
v_gene: TRBV6-1
j_gene: TRBJ1-2
d_gene: NA
abundance: many

CDR3aa: CASSTGTGILEQYF
CDR3nt: TGTGCCAGCAGTACCGGGACAGGAATCCTCGAGCAGTACTTC
v_gene: TRBV6-2/TRBV6-3
j_gene: TRBJ2-7
d_gene: TRBD1
abundance: many

CDR3aa: CASSFRGLAGVETQYF
CDR3nt: TGTGCCAGCAGTTTCCGGGGACTAGCGGGAGTGGAGACCCAGTACTTC
v_gene: TRBV6-2/TRBV6-3
j_gene: TRBJ2-5
d_gene: TRBD2
abundance: few

CDR3aa: CASSPIQGANTEAFF
CDR3nt: TGTGCCAGCTCACCTATTCAGGGGGCGAACACTGAAGCTTTCTTT
v_gene: TRBV18
j_gene: TRBJ1-1
d_gene: TRBD1
abundance: few

CDR3aa: CASSLRDPYEQYF
CDR3nt: TGTGCCAGCAGCTTGCGGGACCCCTACGAGCAGTACTTC
v_gene: TRBV11-2
j_gene: TRBJ2-7
d_gene: NA
abundance: few

CDR3aa: CASSLDRVDTEAFF
CDR3nt: TGTGCCAGCAGCCTTGACAGGGTAGACACTGAAGCTTTCTTT
v_gene: TRBV7-2
j_gene: TRBJ1-1
d_gene: TRBD1
abundance: many

CDR3aa: CASSPRQGRDEQYF
CDR3nt: TGTGCCAGTAGTCCGCGACAGGGGAGGGACGAGCAGTACTTC
v_gene: TRBV19
j_gene: TRBJ2-7
d_gene: NA
abundance: many